Given below is one T cell receptor beta chain in context. Clones were read by immunoSEQ multiplex PCR, and TCRdb kept only the in-frame ones, dropping some. The sample has tens of thousands of clones, more than 90% seen once. Germline V lookup: CDR1 SEHNR, CDR2 FQNEAQ (reference sequence). The CDR3 spans 16 residues. V dropped 4 bases and J dropped 8; count of bases not matched to a gene: 8. This entry comes from a study of graft-versus-host responses after intestinal transplantation. The origin of this receptor is a human patient who received an intestinal transplant, so some T cells may come from the graft donor. The chain joins TRBV7-9 to TRBJ2-2, with 12 bases that match TRBD1. The source was bone marrow, collected around 720 days after intestinal transplantation. The CDR3 sequence is CASSSPGQGAPGELFF. The CDR3, as DNA: TGTGCCAGCAGCTCCCCGGGACAGGGGGCGCCAGGGGAGCTGTTTTTT. Filled out from reference TRBV7-9 and TRBJ2-2, the complete variable domain reads DTGVSQNPRHKITKRGQNVTFRCDPISEHNRLYWYRQTLGQGPEFLTYFQNEAQLEKSRLLSDRFSAERPKGSFSTLEIQRTEQGDSAMYLCASSSPGQGAPGELFFGEGSRLTVL.